These T cell receptor beta chains were read from a single sample in a study of early T cells in non-severe SARS-CoV-2 infection. One entry per CDR3 protein, called by TCRdb with MiXCR from the 5' RACE reads. The data show more than 60,000 distinct CDR3 sequences, less than 15% seen once. Sequencing was carried out using whole blood. The receptors derive from an adult who was a healthcare worker with PCR-confirmed SARS-CoV-2 infection or an uninfected control (not recorded which). The CDR3 runs from the conserved cysteine through the conserved F or W. Each record gives: clone size, V gene, J gene, D gene, CDR3 DNA, CDR3 protein. A D gene is named only where the DNA matches it firmly. Rows may omit the clone size; those that give it use once, few, many or a size class.

few	TRBV5-1	TRBJ2-1	TRBD2	TGCGCCAGCGAAGGGACTAGCGGGAGGGCCAAGTACAATGAGCAGTTCTTC	CASEGTSGRAKYNEQFF
few	TRBV7-2	TRBJ2-3	NA	TGTGCCAGCAGCTTAGGGACTAGCGACAGGGGTACGCAGTATTTT	CASSLGTSDRGTQYF
many	TRBV3-1	TRBJ2-3	TRBD2	TGTGCCAGCAGCCGGGATGGACTAGCAGATACGCAGTATTTT	CASSRDGLADTQYF
few	TRBV12-3/TRBV12-4	TRBJ1-1	TRBD1	TGTGCCAGCAGTTCCCGACAGGGGAGGCCTGAAGCTTTCTTT	CASSSRQGRPEAFF
many	TRBV5-1	TRBJ2-1	NA	TGCGCCAGCAGCTTGGAGCTATTGGCAGGAGGCTACAATGAGCAGTTCTTC	CASSLELLAGGYNEQFF
many	TRBV24-1	TRBJ2-3	NA	TGTGCCACCAGTAGGGCTTTCTCTAGCACAGATACGCAGTATTTT	CATSRAFSSTDTQYF
NA	TRBV28	TRBJ2-3	NA	TGTGCCAGCAGGTCCTGGGCGGGAGATACGCAGTATTTT	CASRSWAGDTQYF
many	TRBV5-1	TRBJ2-7	NA	TGCGCCAGCACCAGGGACAACGAGCAGTACTTC	CASTRDNEQYF
many	TRBV18	TRBJ2-1	TRBD2	TGTGCCAGCTCACCCCCATATGGGGGAGGGTCGTCCTACAATGAGCAGTTCTTC	CASSPPYGGGSSYNEQFF
many	TRBV7-3	TRBJ2-1	TRBD2	TGTGCCAGCAGCTTAATGTCCCTAGCGGGAGATAATGAGCAGTTCTTC	CASSLMSLAGDNEQFF
NA	TRBV29-1	TRBJ2-7	NA	TGCAGCGTTGAAGAACCGGCAGCCGAGCAGTACTTC	CSVEEPAAEQYF
NA	TRBV29-1	TRBJ2-7	NA	TGCAGCGTTGAGGAAGCGGCGGGGAAAAGGGAGCAGTACTTC	CSVEEAAGKREQYF
many	TRBV3-1	TRBJ2-3	NA	TGTGCCAGCAGCCAGTCGGGCGGGTCTAGCACAGATACGCAGTATTTT	CASSQSGGSSTDTQYF
NA	TRBV28	TRBJ1-5	NA	TGTGCCAGTCAGGGAGTGAGCAATCAGCCCCAGCATTTT	CASQGVSNQPQHF
many	TRBV10-3	TRBJ2-7	NA	TGTGCCATCAGTGTTGCCGGGACACAGCACCCCTCCTACGAGCAGTACTTC	CAISVAGTQHPSYEQYF
few	TRBV5-1	TRBJ2-5	NA	TGCGCCAGCAGCTTGGGGCTCGAGGGGGAGACCCAGTACTTC	CASSLGLEGETQYF
NA	TRBV2	TRBJ2-7	NA	TGTGCCAGCAGTACGGACTTCAGCTCCTACGAGCAGTACTTC	CASSTDFSSYEQYF
NA	TRBV6-4	TRBJ1-1	NA	TGTGCCAGCAGGCGGGGGGTGAACACTGAAGCTTTCTTT	CASRRGVNTEAFF
NA	TRBV7-9	TRBJ1-4	NA	TGTGCCAGCAGCCCACTCATCCGGGGGGATGAAAAACTGTTTTTT	CASSPLIRGDEKLFF
NA	TRBV4-1	TRBJ2-1	NA	TGCGCCAGCAGCCCTACCTTGGGGGTTCAGCAGTTCTTC	CASSPTLGVQQFF
few	TRBV11-2	TRBJ2-3	NA	TGTGCCAGCAGCTTAGATCCCTCTAGCACAGATACGCAGTATTTT	CASSLDPSSTDTQYF
few	TRBV19	TRBJ2-7	TRBD1	TGTGCCAGTAGTCAAACAGGGGGCTTCTACGAGCAGTACTTC	CASSQTGGFYEQYF
NA	TRBV3-1	TRBJ2-1	TRBD2	TGTGCCAGCAGCCAAGGGGGACTAGCCGCTGAGCAGTTCTTC	CASSQGGLAAEQFF
many	TRBV28	TRBJ1-1	NA	TGTGCCAGCAGTACGCAGGTCCCTGAAGCTTTCTTT	CASSTQVPEAFF